Given below is one T cell receptor (beta chain) in context. The sample comes from a study of OX40 agonist ivuxolimab in advanced cancers. CDR3 length: 13 residues. Trimming cost V 5 bases and J 1 base, with 9 bases left between them. Germline CDR1 and CDR2: SGHTA and FQGTGA. Sequenced by immunoSEQ multiplex PCR; TCRdb stores in-frame clones only, minus some. The sample has 68,000 or so clones; approximately 90% are singletons. Sequences were derived from CD4+ or CD8+ T cells sorted from blood, sampled in a trial of the OX40 agonist ivuxolimab. This chain links TRBV7-3 with TRBJ2-7; the D call may be TRBD1 or TRBD2 (5 bases each). The receptor's source is an adult with an advanced solid tumor such as melanoma, head and neck, liver or kidney cancer. The CDR3 loop is CASSRGRSYEQYF. The CDR3 coding sequence is TGTGCCAGCAGCCGGGGACGTTCCTACGAGCAGTACTTC.